This T cell receptor (beta chain) was identified during a study of Ad26.COV2.S vaccination and SARS-CoV-2 variants. General study findings and limits: Vaccine recipients had higher spike-specific TCR breadth than placebo recipients.

Points on this clone: The antigen remains unidentified.

Here immunoSEQ multiplex PCR was the method, and the copy in TCRdb shows in-frame clones only, minus some. This sample has 300,000 to 400,000 clones, with about 91% found just once. V shed 6 bases, J shed 8 bases, and the junction held 13 bases outside the gene matches. From germline, CDR1 is SQVTM and CDR2 ANQGSEA. The CDR3 is made up of 14 amino acids. This material consisted of peripheral blood, taken after recovery from COVID-19. The TCR sequence derives from a human donor who had recovered from COVID-19. The rearrangement joins TRBV29-1 to TRBJ1-2; TRBD1 aligns across 9 bases. The CDR3 DNA is TGCAGCGTCGCCGGGGACAGGGTCTTGCAGGGCTACACCTTC. Encoded protein: CSVAGDRVLQGYTF.